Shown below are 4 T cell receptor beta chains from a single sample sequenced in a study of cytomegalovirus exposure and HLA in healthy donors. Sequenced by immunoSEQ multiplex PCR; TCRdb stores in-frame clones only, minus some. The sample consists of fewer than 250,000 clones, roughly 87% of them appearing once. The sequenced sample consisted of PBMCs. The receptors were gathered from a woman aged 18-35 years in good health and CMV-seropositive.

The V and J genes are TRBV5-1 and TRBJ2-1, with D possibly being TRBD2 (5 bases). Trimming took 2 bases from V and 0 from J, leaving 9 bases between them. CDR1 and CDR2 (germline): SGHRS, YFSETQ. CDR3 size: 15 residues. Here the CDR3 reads CASSFRGGSYNEQFF. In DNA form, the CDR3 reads TGCGCCAGCAGCTTCCGGGGTGGCTCCTACAATGAGCAGTTCTTC. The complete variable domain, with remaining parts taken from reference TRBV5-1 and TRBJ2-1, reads KAGVTQTPRYLIKTRGQQVTLSCSPISGHRSVSWYQQTPGQGLQFLFEYFSETQRNKGNFPGRFSGRQFSNSRSEMNVSTLELGDSALYLCASSFRGGSYNEQFFGPGTRLTVL.

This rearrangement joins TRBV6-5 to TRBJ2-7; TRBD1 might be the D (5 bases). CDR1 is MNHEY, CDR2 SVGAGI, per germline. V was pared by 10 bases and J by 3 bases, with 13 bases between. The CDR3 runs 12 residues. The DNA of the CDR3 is TGTGCCATCATTCCCAGGGACTACGAGCAGTACTTC. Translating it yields CAIIPRDYEQYF.

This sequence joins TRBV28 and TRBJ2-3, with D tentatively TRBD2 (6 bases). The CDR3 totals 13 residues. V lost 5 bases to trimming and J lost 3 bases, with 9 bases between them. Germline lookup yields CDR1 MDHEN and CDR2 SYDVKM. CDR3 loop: CASSPRETDTQYF. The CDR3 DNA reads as TGTGCCAGCAGTCCCCGGGAGACAGATACGCAGTATTTT.

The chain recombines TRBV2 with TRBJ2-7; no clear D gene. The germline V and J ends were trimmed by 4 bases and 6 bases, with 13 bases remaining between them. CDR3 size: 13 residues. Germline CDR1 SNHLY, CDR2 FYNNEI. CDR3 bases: TGTGCCAGCAGTGGGCTTAGTGGCGGCGAGCAGTACTTC. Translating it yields CASSGLSGGEQYF.